Listed below are T cell receptor beta chains from one sample, sequenced in a study of shared clonotypes between healthy human individuals. The protocol was immunoSEQ multiplex PCR, while the TCRdb copy is restricted to in-frame clones and leaves out a portion. Altogether about 1.5 million clones are present, 95% to 99% being singletons, with the ten largest covering about 0.45%. Material for sequencing was naive CD4+ T cells sorted from blood. These TCRs come from a man aged 25-45 years in good health. CDR3s include the opening cysteine and the closing phenylalanine or tryptophan. The order of the fields is clone size, J gene, D gene, V gene, CDR3 DNA, CDR3 protein. D genes are given only for firm matches. Clone size is given for some rows only: seen once, a few or many times, or a class if the clone is expanded.

. | TRBJ2-3 | TRBD1 | TRBV7-9 | TGTGCCAGCAGCCTCCCGACAGGGATAGATACGCAGTATTTT | CASSLPTGIDTQYF
once | TRBJ2-3 | . | TRBV5-1 | TGCGCCAGCAGCTTCTTAGCCACCACCAGCACAGATACGCAGTATTTT | CASSFLATTSTDTQYF
. | TRBJ2-7 | . | TRBV28 | TGTGCCAGCAGTTTATCCCCGGGTAGCGGAAACTACGAGCAGTACTTC | CASSLSPGSGNYEQYF
. | TRBJ1-4 | . | TRBV7-2 | TGTGCCAGCAGCTTAGAACTAGCGGCCCGGAATGAAAAACTGTTTTTT | CASSLELAARNEKLFF
. | TRBJ1-5 | TRBD1 | TRBV6-6 | TGTGCCAGCAGTAATGGACAGGGTTATCAGCCCCAGCATTTT | CASSNGQGYQPQHF
once | TRBJ1-4 | . | TRBV28 | TGTGCCAGCAGCAACTTTAGGGGGGCAACTAATGAAAAACTGTTTTTT | CASSNFRGATNEKLFF
. | TRBJ2-2 | . | TRBV7-9 | TGTGCCAGCAGCTTAGCCTCGGGGTACGGGGAGCTGTTTTTT | CASSLASGYGELFF
once | TRBJ1-1 | . | TRBV5-1 | TGCGCCAGCAGCTTGGGGACAGCGAACACTGAAGCTTTCTTT | CASSLGTANTEAFF
. | TRBJ1-3 | TRBD1 | TRBV9 | TGTGCCAGCAGCGCCCTCCCTACAGGGGCAACTGGAAACACCATATATTTT | CASSALPTGATGNTIYF
. | TRBJ2-2 | . | TRBV18 | TGTGCCAGCTCACTGGCGGAGCACACCGGGGAGCTGTTTTTT | CASSLAEHTGELFF
. | TRBJ2-7 | . | TRBV7-2 | TGTGCCAGCAGCTCCCCCCCTGGGCAGCAGTACTTC | CASSSPPGQQYF
. | TRBJ2-3 | . | TRBV5-1 | TGCGCCAGCAGCCCCCGCGGTCCTCCGGGGGCAGATACGCAGTATTTT | CASSPRGPPGADTQYF
. | TRBJ2-7 | . | TRBV7-9 | TGTGCCAGCAGCTCTCCCGGGACAATATTCAGGAGCGCCTACGAGCAGTACTTC | CASSSPGTIFRSAYEQYF
. | TRBJ2-1 | TRBD2 | TRBV5-1 | TGCGCCAGCAGCCAAGAAAACGCAAGCGGGAGGGGTAACTTGAAGCAGTTCTTC | CASSQENASGRGNLKQFF
. | TRBJ1-5 | . | TRBV5-6 | TGTGCCAGCAGCTTGGGGGAACAGCCCCAGCATTTT | CASSLGEQPQHF
once | TRBJ2-7 | . | TRBV18 | TGTGCCAGCTCAGCCCGCCCGGGCCCCTCCGACTACGAGCAGTACTTC | CASSARPGPSDYEQYF
. | TRBJ2-1 | . | TRBV19 | TGTGCCAGTAGTATACTAACGGGGCTAAGCTCCTACAATGAGCAGTTCTTC | CASSILTGLSSYNEQFF
. | TRBJ2-1 | . | TRBV10-3 | TGTGCCATCAGAGGGGGCTCGGGGAGGGACTCAACTACCTACAATGAGCAGTTCTTC | CAIRGGSGRDSTTYNEQFF
. | TRBJ1-4 | TRBD1 | TRBV6-1 | TGTGCCAGCAGTGAAATCGTACAGGGGGTTGGAATTGGGGAAAAACTGTTTTTT | CASSEIVQGVGIGEKLFF
. | TRBJ2-2 | . | TRBV28 | TGTGCCAGCAATAGGGAGAACCGGGAGCTGTTTTTT | CASNRENRELFF
. | TRBJ2-7 | . | TRBV6-1 | TGTGCCAGCAGGGAGAGCGGGTCCTACGAGCAGTACTTC | CASRESGSYEQYF
. | TRBJ1-2 | . | TRBV18 | TGTGCCAGCTCATCCTCCTTCAGGGACTATGGCTACACCTTC | CASSSSFRDYGYTF
once | TRBJ2-1 | TRBD2 | TRBV9 | TGTGCCAGCAGCGTAGAGGGAGCGGGAAGTAGGAATGAGCAGTTCTTC | CASSVEGAGSRNEQFF
once | TRBJ2-5 | . | TRBV18 | TGTGCCAGCTCACCAACCCGGGGAGAGACCCAGTACTTC | CASSPTRGETQYF
. | TRBJ2-5 | . | TRBV2 | TGTGCCAGCAGTGCGGTAGAGACCCAGTACTTC | CASSAVETQYF
. | TRBJ1-2 | . | TRBV5-3 | TGTGCCAGAAGCTCAGGACTACACCTTAACTATGGCTACACCTTC | CARSSGLHLNYGYTF
. | TRBJ1-2 | . | TRBV7-6 | TGTGCCAGCAGCCGGGACCTAAACCTGAGGGGCTACACCTTC | CASSRDLNLRGYTF
. | TRBJ2-7 | TRBD1 | TRBV5-4 | TGTGCCAGCAGCACGGACAGGGAGTCCTACGAGCAGTACTTC | CASSTDRESYEQYF
once | TRBJ1-5 | . | TRBV28 | TGTGCCAGCAGTTTCCAGGGGAATCAGCCCCAGCATTTT | CASSFQGNQPQHF
. | TRBJ2-7 | . | TRBV10-3 | TGTGCCATCAGTGTGTTGGGGAGCTCCTACGAGCAGTACTTC | CAISVLGSSYEQYF
. | TRBJ2-5 | TRBD2 | TRBV18 | TGTGCCAGCTCACCCCGAGGGGGACTAGGTTTTCAAGAGACCCAGTACTTC | CASSPRGGLGFQETQYF
. | TRBJ2-3 | . | TRBV5-4 | TGTGCCAGCAGCTTCTCGGGCACAGATACGCAGTATTTT | CASSFSGTDTQYF
. | TRBJ2-3 | . | TRBV28 | TGTGCCAGCAGTTTAGGTCGTGGACGGTTATTGACAGATACGCAGTATTTT | CASSLGRGRLLTDTQYF
. | TRBJ2-2 | . | TRBV15 | TGTGCCACCAGCTTGGAGGGGACGGCTTCTGCCGGGGAGCTGTTTTTT | CATSLEGTASAGELFF
. | TRBJ2-1 | TRBD1 | TRBV6-6 | TGTGCCAGCGTTAGGACAGGGAGGAATTTCGATGAGCAGTTCTTC | CASVRTGRNFDEQFF
. | TRBJ2-3 | . | TRBV5-1 | TGCGCCAGCAGCCAACAACCCCGGGGAGGGCAGTATTTT | CASSQQPRGGQYF
. | TRBJ2-5 | . | TRBV2 | TGTGCCAGCGGAGGACAGCAAGTCCAAGAGACCCAGTACTTC | CASGGQQVQETQYF
. | TRBJ2-1 | TRBD2 | TRBV5-4 | TGTGCCAGCAGCTTGGCCGGACTAGCGGGAGCCGGTGAGCAGTTCTTC | CASSLAGLAGAGEQFF
. | TRBJ2-7 | . | TRBV6-1 | TGTGCCAGCGTCAGGGGATCCCACTACGAGCAGTACTTC | CASVRGSHYEQYF
. | TRBJ2-7 | . | TRBV30 | TGTGCCTGGAGTGTACGGAGGGTATGGGACTACGAGCAGTACTTC | CAWSVRRVWDYEQYF
. | TRBJ2-7 | TRBD1 | TRBV14 | TGTGCCAGCAGCCTCCGGGACAGTAACTCCTACGAGCAGTACTTC | CASSLRDSNSYEQYF
. | TRBJ2-7 | TRBD2 | TRBV7-8 | TGTGCCAGCAGCTTAACCAGGACTAGCGGGATCGAGCAGTACTTC | CASSLTRTSGIEQYF
. | TRBJ2-1 | TRBD2 | TRBV10-2 | TGCGCCAGCAACCCACGGTCTAGCGGAGACACCAATGAGCAGTTCTTC | CASNPRSSGDTNEQFF
. | TRBJ2-3 | . | TRBV7-2 | TGTGCCAGCAGCCCATTCATGTTCCCTACTAAGGGCACAGATACGCAGTATTTT | CASSPFMFPTKGTDTQYF
. | TRBJ2-7 | . | TRBV27 | TGTGCCAGCAGTTTTTTACAGGGCAACGAGCAGTACTTC | CASSFLQGNEQYF
. | TRBJ2-4 | . | TRBV7-2 | TGTGCCAGCAGCTTAGGAGGGATTTACATTCAGTACTTC | CASSLGGIYIQYF
. | TRBJ2-5 | . | TRBV18 | TGTGCCAGCTTAAACAAGAATAGAGAGACCCAGTACTTC | CASLNKNRETQYF
once | TRBJ1-1 | . | TRBV5-1 | TGCGCCAGCAGCTTGGTCCCCCAGAAACTAAACACTGAAGCTTTCTTT | CASSLVPQKLNTEAFF
. | TRBJ2-3 | . | TRBV2 | TGTGCCAGCAGTGGGGAGCTAGCGAAATCAGATACGCAGTATTTT | CASSGELAKSDTQYF
. | TRBJ2-1 | . | TRBV10-2 | TGCGCCAGCAGTGAGCAAAAAATTCGGGGCAATGAGCAGTTCTTC | CASSEQKIRGNEQFF
. | TRBJ2-7 | . | TRBV6-1 | TGTGCCAGCAGTGAAACCGGACAGACCTACGAGCAGTACTTC | CASSETGQTYEQYF
. | TRBJ2-7 | TRBD2 | TRBV18 | TGTGCCAGCTCACCAATCCCCGGGGGGACCTCCTACGAGCAGTACTTC | CASSPIPGGTSYEQYF
. | TRBJ2-1 | . | TRBV28 | TGTGCCAGCAGCATCCCCACCGTAGCGGACAATGAGCAGTTCTTC | CASSIPTVADNEQFF
. | TRBJ2-7 | TRBD1 | TRBV7-3 | TGTGCCAGCAGCTTAAGGACAGGGGGAGGCTCCTCCGAGCAGTACTTC | CASSLRTGGGSSEQYF
. | TRBJ1-2 | . | TRBV10-3 | TGTGCCATCAGTGAGTCGGAAGTACTTGGCTACACCTTC | CAISESEVLGYTF
. | TRBJ2-7 | TRBD2 | TRBV28 | TGTGCCAGCAGTTTACCCCGGTCGCGGGAGGGATACGAGCAGTACTTC | CASSLPRSREGYEQYF
. | TRBJ2-2 | . | TRBV9 | TGTGCCAGCAGCGTATTCATCGGGGAGCTGTTTTTT | CASSVFIGELFF
once | TRBJ2-3 | . | TRBV5-4 | TGTGCCAGCAGCTCCGCCAAGGGTAGGGGCCGACTATTTAGCACAGATACGCAGTATTTT | CASSSAKGRGRLFSTDTQYF
. | TRBJ1-4 | TRBD1 | TRBV19 | TGTGCCAGTAGTATTTTCGGGACAGGCGATTTAGAAAAACTGTTTTTT | CASSIFGTGDLEKLFF
. | TRBJ2-1 | TRBD1 | TRBV11-2 | TGTGCCAGCAGCTTAGAGGGAACCGGGACAGGGACAATCTTC | CASSLEGTGTGTIF